These T cell receptor beta chains were read from a single sample in a study of T cell responses to AZD1222 COVID-19 vaccine. The table came from immunoSEQ multiplex PCR; TCRdb's copy has only in-frame clones and leaves some out. Of around 150,000 clones listed, around 91% were seen once; the top ten hold roughly 6%. The sample here was peripheral blood, taken 28 days after the second AZD1222 dose. Source of these receptors: an adult who received the AZD1222 COVID-19 vaccine. Each CDR3 is given with its conserved first and last residue. Each record gives: J gene, V gene, clone size, D gene, CDR3 protein, CDR3 DNA. The D gene is left open where the match is weak. Clone size appears in some rows only: once, few, many, or a class for an expanded clone.

J: TRBJ1-5; V: TRBV30; size: .; D: .; CDR3: CAWSGQYSNQPQHF; DNA: TGTGCCTGGAGTGGACAGTATAGCAATCAGCCCCAGCATTTT
J: TRBJ1-2; V: TRBV19; size: .; D: TRBD1; CDR3: CASQNRGSYGYTF; DNA: TGTGCCAGCCAGAACAGGGGGAGCTATGGCTACACCTTC
J: TRBJ2-7; V: TRBV7-2; size: .; D: .; CDR3: CASSFSQISQQYF; DNA: TGTGCCAGCAGCTTCTCTCAGATCTCACAGCAGTACTTC
J: TRBJ2-1; V: TRBV19; size: .; D: .; CDR3: CASSRRGDEQFF; DNA: TGTGCCAGTAGCAGGCGAGGCGATGAGCAGTTCTTC
J: TRBJ1-5; V: TRBV5-1; size: .; D: .; CDR3: CASSLEGDRYQPQHF; DNA: TGCGCCAGCAGCCTTGAAGGTGATAGATATCAGCCCCAGCATTTT
J: TRBJ2-1; V: TRBV5-1; size: .; D: .; CDR3: CASSSDGSSYNEQFF; DNA: TGCGCCAGCAGCTCCGACGGGAGCTCCTACAATGAGCAGTTCTTC
J: TRBJ2-5; V: TRBV7-6; size: once; D: .; CDR3: CASSLFLTETQYF; DNA: TGTGCCAGCAGCCTCTTCCTCACAGAGACCCAGTACTTC
J: TRBJ1-1; V: TRBV5-1; size: few; D: .; CDR3: CASGPGLGTEAFF; DNA: TGCGCCAGCGGGCCGGGGCTGGGGACTGAAGCTTTCTTT
J: TRBJ2-1; V: TRBV9; size: .; D: TRBD2; CDR3: CASSRISGTSGNNEQFF; DNA: TGTGCCAGCAGCAGAATCTCCGGGACTAGCGGAAACAATGAGCAGTTCTTC
J: TRBJ1-4; V: TRBV5-1; size: .; D: .; CDR3: CASSAATTNEKLFF; DNA: TGCGCCAGTAGTGCAGCCACAACTAATGAAAAACTGTTTTTT
J: TRBJ1-5; V: TRBV27; size: .; D: .; CDR3: CASSSLTEQGSNQPQHF; DNA: TGTGCCAGCAGCTCGCTTACCGAACAGGGTTCCAATCAGCCCCAGCATTTT
J: TRBJ2-2; V: TRBV7-3; size: .; D: TRBD2; CDR3: CASSLGGLAGAGELFF; DNA: TGTGCCAGCAGCTTAGGGGGGCTAGCGGGCGCCGGGGAGCTGTTTTTT
J: TRBJ2-1; V: TRBV9; size: .; D: .; CDR3: CASSGVGDNEQFF; DNA: TGTGCCAGCAGCGGGGTCGGGGACAATGAGCAGTTCTTC
J: TRBJ1-4; V: TRBV30; size: .; D: TRBD1; CDR3: CAWSHPGQGFEKLFF; DNA: TGTGCCTGGAGTCATCCGGGACAGGGGTTTGAAAAACTGTTTTTT
J: TRBJ1-1; V: TRBV7-3; size: .; D: .; CDR3: CASSLDRKSTEAFF; DNA: TGTGCCAGCAGCTTAGACAGGAAAAGCACTGAAGCTTTCTTT
J: TRBJ1-1; V: TRBV7-2; size: once; D: .; CDR3: CASSLPTGQRNTEAFF; DNA: TGTGCCAGCAGTTTACCAACAGGGCAGAGGAACACTGAAGCTTTCTTT
J: TRBJ2-5; V: TRBV15; size: .; D: TRBD2; CDR3: CATSRVGPGTSGRRETQYF; DNA: TGTGCCACCAGCAGAGTCGGACCCGGGACTAGCGGGAGAAGGGAGACCCAGTACTTC
J: TRBJ2-7; V: TRBV5-1; size: .; D: TRBD1; CDR3: CASSPTPGQGYEQYF; DNA: TGCGCCAGCAGCCCCACTCCGGGACAGGGCTACGAGCAGTACTTC
J: TRBJ1-5; V: TRBV9; size: .; D: TRBD1; CDR3: CASSVGDSKNQPQHF; DNA: TGTGCCAGCAGCGTAGGGGACAGCAAGAATCAGCCCCAGCATTTT
J: TRBJ2-1; V: TRBV6-6; size: .; D: .; CDR3: CASSPGGWGSYNEQFF; DNA: TGTGCCAGCAGCCCCGGGGGCTGGGGCTCCTACAATGAGCAGTTCTTC
J: TRBJ2-7; V: TRBV7-2; size: .; D: TRBD1; CDR3: CASRRDRDSYEQYF; DNA: TGTGCCAGCAGACGAGACAGGGACTCCTACGAGCAGTACTTC
J: TRBJ2-7; V: TRBV7-2; size: .; D: TRBD1; CDR3: CASSFGTGRGLYYEQYF; DNA: TGTGCCAGCAGCTTTGGGACAGGGCGAGGTCTTTACTACGAGCAGTACTTC
J: TRBJ2-7; V: TRBV18; size: .; D: .; CDR3: CASSLTGTDYTGQYF; DNA: TGTGCCAGCTCACTGACCGGGACCGATTACACCGGGCAGTACTTC
J: TRBJ1-4; V: TRBV6-6; size: .; D: .; CDR3: CASSALKDGEKLFF; DNA: TGTGCCAGCAGTGCCCTAAAGGACGGGGAAAAACTGTTTTTT
J: TRBJ1-4; V: TRBV6-5; size: .; D: .; CDR3: CASSYRLNSLNEKLFF; DNA: TGTGCCAGCAGTTACAGGTTGAACAGCTTAAATGAAAAACTGTTTTTT
J: TRBJ2-2; V: TRBV10-1; size: .; D: .; CDR3: CASSEGTGELFF; DNA: TGCGCCAGCAGTGAGGGCACCGGGGAGCTGTTTTTT
J: TRBJ1-6; V: TRBV27; size: once; D: TRBD1; CDR3: CASSSTGTGYSPLHF; DNA: TGTGCCAGCAGTTCGACCGGGACAGGGTACTCACCCCTCCACTTT
J: TRBJ2-7; V: TRBV3-1/TRBV3-2; size: once; D: .; CDR3: CASSQSNEQYF; DNA: TGTGCCAGCAGCCAATCCAACGAGCAGTACTTC
J: TRBJ1-5; V: TRBV19; size: .; D: TRBD1; CDR3: CASSRTGEFNQPQHF; DNA: TGTGCCAGTAGTAGGACAGGGGAGTTCAATCAGCCCCAGCATTTT
J: TRBJ1-1; V: TRBV19; size: .; D: TRBD1; CDR3: CASSMPTTGANTEAFF; DNA: TGTGCCAGTAGTATGCCGACGACAGGGGCGAACACTGAAGCTTTCTTT
J: TRBJ2-3; V: TRBV6-6; size: .; D: .; CDR3: CASSNTDTQYF; DNA: TGTGCCAGCAGTAACACAGATACGCAGTATTTT
J: TRBJ1-6; V: TRBV27; size: .; D: .; CDR3: CASSLGDTRYNSPLHF; DNA: TGTGCCAGCAGTCTAGGGGACACCCGCTATAATTCACCCCTCCACTTT
J: TRBJ2-1; V: TRBV10-1; size: .; D: .; CDR3: CASTKNDWPNEQFF; DNA: TGCGCCAGCACGAAGAATGACTGGCCCAATGAGCAGTTCTTC
J: TRBJ2-3; V: TRBV11-2; size: .; D: .; CDR3: CASSLNSHSFTDTQYF; DNA: TGTGCCAGCAGCTTAAATAGCCACTCCTTCACAGATACGCAGTATTTT
J: TRBJ1-4; V: TRBV27; size: .; D: .; CDR3: CASSYRRQRGTNEKLFF; DNA: TGTGCCAGCAGTTATCGTCGACAACGGGGGACTAATGAAAAACTGTTTTTT
J: TRBJ2-3; V: TRBV27; size: .; D: .; CDR3: CASSLTGDTQYF; DNA: TGTGCCAGCAGTCTCACAGGCGATACGCAGTATTTT
J: TRBJ1-2; V: TRBV6-6; size: .; D: .; CDR3: CASSPGEGVNYGYTF; DNA: TGTGCCAGCAGTCCCGGAGAGGGCGTCAACTATGGCTACACCTTC
J: TRBJ1-5; V: TRBV28; size: .; D: TRBD1; CDR3: CASSLLGQGFRQPQHF; DNA: TGTGCCAGCAGTTTATTAGGACAGGGGTTCCGTCAGCCCCAGCATTTT
J: TRBJ1-5; V: TRBV28; size: .; D: TRBD1; CDR3: CASSLSGTAFHQPQHF; DNA: TGTGCCAGCAGTTTATCTGGGACAGCCTTCCATCAGCCCCAGCATTTT